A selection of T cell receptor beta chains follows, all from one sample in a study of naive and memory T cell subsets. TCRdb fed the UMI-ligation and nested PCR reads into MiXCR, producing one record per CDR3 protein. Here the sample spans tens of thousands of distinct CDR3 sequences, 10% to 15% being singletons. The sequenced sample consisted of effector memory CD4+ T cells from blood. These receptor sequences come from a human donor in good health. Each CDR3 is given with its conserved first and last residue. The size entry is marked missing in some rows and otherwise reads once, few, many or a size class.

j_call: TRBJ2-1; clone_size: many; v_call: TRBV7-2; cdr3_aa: CASSFRLAGEQFF
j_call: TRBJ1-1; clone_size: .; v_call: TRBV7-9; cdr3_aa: CASSLGDRYTEAFF
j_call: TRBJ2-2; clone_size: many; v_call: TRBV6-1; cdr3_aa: CASAQGARTGELFF
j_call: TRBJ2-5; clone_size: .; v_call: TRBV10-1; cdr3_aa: CASSESMETGQETQYF
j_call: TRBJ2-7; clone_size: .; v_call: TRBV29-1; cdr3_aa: CSVEQDLSYEQYF
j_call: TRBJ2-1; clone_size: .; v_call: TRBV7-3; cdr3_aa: CASSLGLAGTYDEQFF
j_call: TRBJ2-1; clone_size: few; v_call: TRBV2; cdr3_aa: CASSEVPGIGNEQFF
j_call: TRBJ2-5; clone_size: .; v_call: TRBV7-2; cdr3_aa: CASSFGGAETQYF
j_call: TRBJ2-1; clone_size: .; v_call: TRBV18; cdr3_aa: CASSRGLAGVKNEQFF
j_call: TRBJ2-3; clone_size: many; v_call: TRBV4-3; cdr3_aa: CASSPRQRGDTQYF
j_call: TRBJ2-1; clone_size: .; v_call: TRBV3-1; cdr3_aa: CASSQGLAGTAEQFF
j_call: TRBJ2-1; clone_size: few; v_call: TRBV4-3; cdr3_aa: CASSRGRGNVNDEQFF
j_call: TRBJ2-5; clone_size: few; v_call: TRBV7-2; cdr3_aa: CASSYKVAGGPYQETQYF
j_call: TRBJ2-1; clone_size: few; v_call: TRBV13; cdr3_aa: CASSLAGRGEQFF
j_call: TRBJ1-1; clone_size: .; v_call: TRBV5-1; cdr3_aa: CASSLPGTDEAFF
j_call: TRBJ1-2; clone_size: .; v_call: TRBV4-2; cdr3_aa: CASSQVPAGGEDYGYTF
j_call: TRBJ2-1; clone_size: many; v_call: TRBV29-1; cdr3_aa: CSVGMMTRDEQFF
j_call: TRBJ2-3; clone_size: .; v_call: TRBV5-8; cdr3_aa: CASSPDRGRVTDTQYF
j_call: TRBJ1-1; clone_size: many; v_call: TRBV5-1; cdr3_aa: CASSLTGTAQNTEAFF
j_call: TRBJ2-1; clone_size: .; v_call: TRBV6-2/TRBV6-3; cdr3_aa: CASSYLAGGSYNEQFF
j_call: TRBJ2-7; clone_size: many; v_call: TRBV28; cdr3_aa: CASSSSTYEQYF
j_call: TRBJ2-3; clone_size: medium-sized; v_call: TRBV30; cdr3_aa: CAWSIGLAADTQYF
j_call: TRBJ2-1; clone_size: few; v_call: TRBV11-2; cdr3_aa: CASSLEGTGADNEQFF
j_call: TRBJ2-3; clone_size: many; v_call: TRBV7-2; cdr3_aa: CASSLRGGRSTDTQYF
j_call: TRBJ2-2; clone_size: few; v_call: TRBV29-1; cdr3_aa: CSGGKGGQTGELFF
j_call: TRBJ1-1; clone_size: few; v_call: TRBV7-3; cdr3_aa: CASSQQGDTEAFF
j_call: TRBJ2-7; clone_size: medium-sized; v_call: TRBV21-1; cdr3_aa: CASSKSSDSYEQYF
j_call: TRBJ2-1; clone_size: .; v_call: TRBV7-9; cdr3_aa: CASSRAGSTYNEQFF
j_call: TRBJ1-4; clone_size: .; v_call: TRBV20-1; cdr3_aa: CSARPAGGSNEKLFF
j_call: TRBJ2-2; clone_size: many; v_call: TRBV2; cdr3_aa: CASRPQAGPTGELFF
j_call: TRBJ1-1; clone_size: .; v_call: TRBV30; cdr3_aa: CAWVGAGMNTEAFF